The 28 T cell receptor beta chains below come from one sample, sequenced in a study of T cells after somatic rescue of genetic block. TCRdb's copy holds only in-frame clones and misses some; the assay was immunoSEQ multiplex PCR. The profile shows over 95,000 clones, approximately 90% of them singletons. The sequenced sample consisted of peripheral blood mononuclear cells (PBMCs). The receptor set was obtained from a woman between 18 and 29 years old.

The V and J genes are TRBV7-2 and TRBJ2-7; 8 bases map to TRBD2. In germline, CDR1 is SGHTA, CDR2 FQGNSA. The junction had 6 bases not matched to a gene; V was cut back by 4 bases and J by 1 base. CDR3 length equals 15 residues. The DNA of the CDR3 is TGTGCCAGCAGCTCCCGACTAGCGAGTTCCTACGAGCAGTACTTC. Translated, it gives CASSSRLASSYEQYF.

The V gene is TRBV19, the J gene TRBJ1-5; perhaps TRBD1 as D (6 bases). CDR3 length: 13 amino acids. Germline V CDR1 and CDR2: LNHDA, SQIVND (reference sequence). The V gene lost 8 bases and the J gene lost 4 bases, with 12 bases spanning the gap. The CDR3 region is CASYAGVNQPQHF. The CDR3 coding sequence is TGTGCCAGTTACGCAGGGGTTAATCAGCCCCAGCATTTT.

The rearrangement uses TRBV11-3 and TRBJ2-1; 7 bases map to TRBD2. Germline V CDR1 and CDR2: SGHNT, YENEEA. Losses at the gene ends were 2 bases for V and 0 bases for J; bases not matched to a gene: 10. This CDR3 region has 18 residues. The CDR3 region has the DNA TGTGCCAGCAGCTTATCCGGGACTACCATAAGCTCCTACAATGAGCAGTTCTTC. It yields the protein CASSLSGTTISSYNEQFF.

The CDR3 region is CASSISGGTIYNEQFF. In DNA, the CDR3 is TGTGCCAGTAGTATCAGCGGGGGTACTATATACAATGAGCAGTTCTTC. The V and J genes are TRBV19 and TRBJ2-1; the match to TRBD2 covers 8 bases. In germline, CDR1 is LNHDA, CDR2 SQIVND (reference sequence). Trimming removed 3 bases from V and 4 bases from J; junction bases left unmatched: 8. The CDR3 extends over 16 amino acids.

A single count supports this clone. The chain combines TRBV6-5 with TRBJ2-7, with D possibly matching TRBD1 (5 bases). Germline lookup yields CDR1 MNHEY and CDR2 SVGAGI. The CDR3 is 15 residues long. Trimming shortened V by 1 base and J by 0 bases, and 10 bases separated the two germline ends. The CDR3 DNA reads as TGTGCCAGCAGTTACTGGGGCAGGGCCTCCTACGAGCAGTACTTC. It specifies CASSYWGRASYEQYF.

This rearrangement joins TRBV19 to TRBJ2-3; the D gene is possibly TRBD2 (7 bases). With 3 bases removed from V and 3 bases from J, the gap between germline ends came to 13 bases. Per germline, CDR1 LNHDA and CDR2 SQIVND (reference sequence). The CDR3 contains 15 residues. The CDR3 region is CASSMRGGGTDTQYF. The CDR3 DNA sequence: TGTGCCAGTAGTATGAGGGGGGGCGGAACAGATACGCAGTATTTT.

V usage is TRBV6-5 and J usage is TRBJ2-5, with TRBD1 matching over 10 bases. The CDR3 is 14 residues long. Trimming removed 2 bases from V and 5 bases from J; junction bases left unmatched: 2. Looked up from germline, CDR1 is MNHEY and CDR2 is SVGAGI. Written as DNA, the CDR3 is TGTGCCAGCAGTTACGGGGGACAGGGGGAGACCCAGTACTTC. Protein: CASSYGGQGETQYF.

CDR3 in DNA: TGTGCCAGCAGTTTATCCACAGTGCCCGGGGAGCTGTTTTTT. As protein: CASSLSTVPGELFF. This chain links TRBV27 with TRBJ2-2; D remains ambiguous. This CDR3 is 14 amino acids long. Between the trimmed V and J ends, which lost 0 bases and 6 bases, there was a span of 8 bases. CDR1 is MNHEY and CDR2 is SMNVEV in the germline V gene (reference sequence).

The chain recombines TRBV15 with TRBJ2-5; possibly TRBD1 for D (5 bases). The CDR3 contains 14 residues. Trimming pared 4 bases from V and 1 base from J, leaving 10 bases between. The V gene's germline CDR1 is LNHNV and CDR2 YYDKDF (reference sequence). The CDR3 DNA follows: TGTGCCACCAGCATTTCCAGGGCCCAAGAGACCCAGTACTTC. Amino acids: CATSISRAQETQYF.

J is TRBJ1-2 and V is TRBV19; 7 bases are shared with TRBD1. Germline loops: CDR1 LNHDA, CDR2 SQIVND (reference sequence). The CDR3 consists of 15 residues. V shed 5 bases and J 3 bases; nucleotides not matched to a gene: 9. The CDR3 nucleotides read TGTGCCAGTAGTGGGGACGGGACAGCATACTATGGCTACACCTTC. Translating it yields CASSGDGTAYYGYTF. The full variable domain, rest sourced from reference TRBV19 and TRBJ1-2, is DGGITQSPKYLFRKEGQNVTLSCEQNLNHDAMYWYRQDPGQGLRLIYYSQIVNDFQKGDIAEGYSVSREKKESFPLTVTSAQKNPTAFYLCASSGDGTAYYGYTFGSGTRLTVV.

This chain joins TRBV13 and TRBJ1-6; 7 positions agree with TRBD1. V shed 5 bases, J shed 7 bases, and the junction held 11 bases outside the gene matches. The CDR3 is 16 amino acids. Germline CDR1 is PRHDT and CDR2 is FYEKMQ (reference sequence). The CDR3 region is CASSLGFRGGNSPLHF. DNA of the CDR3: TGTGCCAGCAGCCTGGGGTTCAGGGGGGGCAATTCACCCCTCCACTTT.

This clone was recorded only once. The rearrangement uses TRBV7-4 and TRBJ2-3; possibly TRBD2 for D (5 bases). The CDR3 is 20 residues long. V was trimmed by 4 bases and J by 0 bases, leaving 26 bases between them. Germline V CDR1 and CDR2: SGHVT, SQSDAQ. Here the CDR3 DNA reads TGTGCCAGCAGCTCTCCACTAAATCGAGTATGTAGGACTAGCACAGATACGCAGTATTTT. This translates into CASSSPLNRVCRTSTDTQYF.

The J gene is TRBJ1-1, the V gene TRBV2, with 7 bases identical to TRBD1. Germline CDR1 SNHLY, CDR2 FYNNEI. V shed 10 bases, J shed 0 bases, and the junction held 14 bases outside the gene matches. This CDR3 has 16 residues. CDR3: CATYRPGQRMNTEAFF. CDR3 DNA: TGTGCCACCTACCGGCCGGGACAGCGAATGAACACTGAAGCTTTCTTT.

The chain carries TRBV19 and TRBJ1-5; 9 nucleotides agree with TRBD1. J gave up 3 bases and V 7 bases, and 7 bases lay outside the gene matches. Germline V CDR1 and CDR2: LNHDA, SQIVND (reference sequence). This CDR3 contains 15 residues. This CDR3 reads CASIPGQGYNQPQHF. The CDR3 DNA reads as TGTGCCAGTATACCGGGACAGGGTTACAATCAGCCCCAGCATTTT. Based on the CDR3 plus reference TRBV19 and TRBJ1-5, the full variable domain is DGGITQSPKYLFRKEGQNVTLSCEQNLNHDAMYWYRQDPGQGLRLIYYSQIVNDFQKGDIAEGYSVSREKKESFPLTVTSAQKNPTAFYLCASIPGQGYNQPQHFGDGTRLSIL.

The V call is TRBV18, the J call TRBJ1-1; a weak D match, TRBD1 (5 bases). CDR1 is KGHSH, CDR2 LQKENI, per germline. V was trimmed by 4 bases and J by 6 bases, leaving 18 bases between them. The length of the CDR3 is 15 residues. CDR3: CASSLNPLQAPEAFF. The CDR3 bases are TGTGCCAGCTCACTAAACCCACTACAGGCGCCTGAAGCTTTCTTT.

The rearrangement uses TRBV7-2 and TRBJ1-1, with D uncertain. CDR3 size: 11 residues. CDR1 and CDR2 (germline): SGHTA, FQGNSA. The V end lost 2 bases, the J end lost 11 bases, and 9 bases lay between the germline ends. In DNA form, the CDR3 reads TGTGCCAGCAGCTTATTGGGTAACGCTTTCTTT. It specifies CASSLLGNAFF.

About this clone itself: The same CDR3 arises from other DNA sequences in this sample as well. Here the CDR3 reads CASTPGQITDTQYF. In nucleotides, the CDR3 is TGTGCCAGTACCCCGGGACAAATTACAGATACGCAGTATTTT. J is TRBJ2-3 and V is TRBV6-5, with D possibly being TRBD1 (6 bases). Germline-derived CDR1 and CDR2 are MNHEY and SVGAGI. The V end lost 9 bases, the J end lost 3 bases, and 16 bases lay between the germline ends. The CDR3 consists of 14 residues.

This chain connects TRBV28 to TRBJ1-3, with no clear D. V was clipped by 2 bases and J by 1 base, with 18 bases between them. The V gene's germline CDR1 is MDHEN and CDR2 SYDVKM. This CDR3 comprises 18 residues. The CDR3 DNA sequence: TGTGCCAGCAGTTTACCGGGCCTGGCCCTAGAATCTGGAAACACCATATATTTT. Protein product: CASSLPGLALESGNTIYF.

The V gene is TRBV5-6, the J gene TRBJ1-6, with D unresolved. Germline V gene lookup returns CDR1 SGHDT and CDR2 YYEEEE. The CDR3 totals 14 residues. The ends were cut back, 5 bases at V and 10 bases at J, with 16 bases in the middle. This chain's CDR3 is CASSETSLKSPLHF. DNA of the CDR3: TGTGCCAGCAGTGAGACAAGTCTAAAATCACCCCTCCACTTT.

The chain joins TRBV30 to TRBJ1-2; 7 bases match TRBD1. This CDR3 region has 14 residues. V was pared by 4 bases and J by 2 bases, with 7 bases of the junction left unmatched. Germline lookup yields CDR1 GTSNPN and CDR2 SVGIG (reference sequence). This CDR3 reads CAWTGTAANYGYTF. In DNA form, the CDR3 reads TGTGCCTGGACTGGGACAGCAGCAAACTATGGCTACACCTTC.

This rearrangement joins TRBV4-3 to TRBJ1-6; D gene uncertain. V lost 3 bases to trimming and J lost 9 bases, with 24 bases between them. Germline V gene sequence: CDR1 LGHNA, CDR2 YSLEER. This CDR3 contains 18 residues. CDR3 protein: CASSHPPSGPTRSSPLHF. CDR3 in DNA: TGCGCCAGCAGCCATCCCCCCTCCGGGCCGACACGAAGTTCACCCCTCCACTTT.

J is TRBJ2-7 and V is TRBV7-9; no clear D gene. This CDR3 region has 13 residues. The germline V gene has CDR1 SEHNR and CDR2 FQNEAQ (reference sequence). V lost 1 base, J lost 0 bases, and 4 bases lay in between. CDR3: CASSLENSYEQYF. The CDR3 DNA sequence: TGTGCCAGCAGCTTAGAAAACTCCTACGAGCAGTACTTC.

J is TRBJ2-7 and V is TRBV6-5; 9 bases map to TRBD2. In germline, CDR1 is MNHEY, CDR2 SVGAGI. V shed 0 bases, J shed 1 base, and the junction held 1 base outside the gene matches. This CDR3 is 15 amino acids long. The CDR3: CASSYSTSGSYEQYF. CDR3 coding DNA: TGTGCCAGCAGTTACTCAACTAGCGGGTCCTACGAGCAGTACTTC.

This clone has just one count. The chain uses TRBV9 and TRBJ1-6; D call uncertain. The CDR3 spans 13 residues. V dropped 0 bases and J dropped 9 bases, with 7 bases sitting between them. Germline values: CDR1 SGDLS, CDR2 YYNGEE. The CDR3 region has the DNA TGTGCCAGCAGCGTAGTTTTAGGTTCACCCCTCCACTTT. Its translation: CASSVVLGSPLHF. Full variable domain (remainder filled in from reference TRBV9 and TRBJ1-6): DSGVTQTPKHLITATGQRVTLRCSPRSGDLSVYWYQQSLDQGLQFLIQYYNGEERAKGNILERFSAQQFPDLHSELNLSSLELGDSALYFCASSVVLGSPLHFGNGTRLTVT.

The rearrangement uses TRBV21-1 and TRBJ1-1; TRBD1, the D gene given by the table, was not confirmed from the DNA. TRBV21-1 is described as a pseudogene. CDR3 length equals 14 residues. CDR3 coding DNA: TGTGCCAGCAGCAAAGATAAGGGGGAGACTGAAGCTTTCTTT. This encodes CASSKDKGETEAFF.

The chain links TRBV5-6 to TRBJ2-6; no reliable D call. V was trimmed by 4 bases and J by 0 bases, leaving 14 bases between them. CDR1 and CDR2 from the germline V gene are SGHDT and YYEEEE. This CDR3 spans 17 amino acids. This chain's CDR3 is CASSQLSSFSGANVLTF. CDR3 sequence (DNA): TGTGCCAGCAGCCAACTCAGCTCGTTCTCTGGGGCCAACGTCCTGACTTTC.

The rearrangement uses TRBV27 and TRBJ1-2; the match to TRBD1 covers 10 bases. With V trimmed by 2 bases and J by 7 bases, 10 bases remained unmatched. The CDR3 is 16 residues long. Per the germline V gene, CDR1 is MNHEY and CDR2 is SMNVEV (reference sequence). CDR3 sequence (DNA): TGTGCCAGCAGTTTAGTCCGGACAGGGGGATTGGGTGGCTACACCTTC. This sequence encodes CASSLVRTGGLGGYTF.

The chain is built from TRBV9 and TRBJ2-1, with D perhaps TRBD1 or TRBD2 (5 bases each). The V gene's germline CDR1 is SGDLS and CDR2 YYNGEE. Trimming pared 6 bases from V and 7 bases from J, leaving 23 bases between. The CDR3 sequence is 16 residues long. CDR3 protein: CASTRGEIQQRNEQFF. The CDR3, as DNA: TGTGCCAGCACTCGGGGCGAGATCCAGCAGAGGAATGAGCAGTTCTTC.